What follows are 20 T cell receptor beta chains derived from one specimen sequenced in a study of T-cell memory formation after mild COVID-19 (dated by TCRdb to 2020 to 2022). The library was produced with 5' RACE. Sequenced on an Illumina NovaSeq 6000. Using fastp at Q25 and MiXCR, TCRdb reprocessed the public reads and kept productive beta chains. Here each entry gathers all rows of one CDR3 protein and keeps the most common genes and DNA. This sample comprises about 150,000 distinct CDR3 sequences, less than 25% of them detected only once. The top ten hold around 24% of the sample. Sequenced input: PBMCs or a T cell subset sorted from them (not recorded which). The receptors originated from an adult woman who had mild COVID-19 (a few samples of this study predate the infection). The sample titles of this study are shuffled in the database, so cell type and time point are left out; the donor was told from shared clones.

This clonotype has just a few counts. Here the CDR3 reads CASSEGLAGGPETQYF. DNA for the CDR3: TGTGCCAGCAGTGAGGGACTAGCGGGAGGCCCAGAGACCCAGTACTTC. The chain links TRBV2 to TRBJ2-5; 15 bases are shared with TRBD2. Germline V CDR1 and CDR2: SNHLY, FYNNEI. With V trimmed by 3 bases and J by 4 bases, 3 bases remained unmatched. The length of the CDR3 is 16 residues.

This clonotype appeared a few times. This rearrangement joins TRBV5-6 to TRBJ1-2; tentative D call: TRBD1 (5 bases). There are 14 residues in the CDR3. Trimming shortened V by 0 bases and J by 5 bases, and 11 bases separated the two germline ends. The germline gives CDR1 SGHDT, CDR2 YYEEEE. Here the CDR3 DNA reads TGTGCCAGCAGCTTGGGGGGCGATGGTTATGGCTACACCTTC. Protein: CASSLGGDGYGYTF.

The sample holds a few counts of this clonotype. CDR3 nucleotides: TGCAGTGCTAGAGGGACAGTTTCCTCCTACGAGCAGTACTTC. Residues: CSARGTVSSYEQYF. The V call is TRBV20-1, the J call TRBJ2-7; D may be TRBD1 (6 bases). The CDR3 covers 14 residues. The germline V and J ends were trimmed by 1 base and 0 bases, with 10 bases remaining between them. Germline CDR1 and CDR2: DFQATT and SNEGSKA (reference sequence).

This clonotype came up a few times. A much larger clone sits a single nucleotide away, making a read error possible. This sequence joins TRBV3-1 and TRBJ1-5; no clear D gene. Trimming took off 0 bases at V and 0 bases at J, with 6 bases between the two ends. The CDR3 loop spans 15 amino acids. The germline CDR1 and CDR2 sequences are LGHDT and YNNKEL (reference sequence). The CDR3 DNA follows: TGTGCCAGCAGCCAAGACGGCAGTAGCAATCAGCCCCAGCATTTT. Encoded protein: CASSQDGSSNQPQHF.

A single count supports this clonotype. The gene calls are TRBV7-6 and TRBJ2-1; 7 bases are shared with TRBD2. This CDR3 has 14 amino acids. The germline V gene has CDR1 SGHVS and CDR2 FNYEAQ. The trim removed 2 bases at V and 5 bases at J, leaving 3 bases unmatched. The DNA of the CDR3 is TGTGCCAGCAGCTTAAGCGGGATGGACAATGAGCAGTTCTTC. Translated: CASSLSGMDNEQFF.

The chain recombines TRBV27 with TRBJ2-3, with D uncertain. Germline lookup yields CDR1 MNHEY and CDR2 SMNVEV (reference sequence). Trimming removed 6 bases at V and 2 bases at J, with 12 bases between. This CDR3 has 14 residues. The CDR3 loop is CASSLSETTDTQYF. The CDR3 DNA reads as TGTGCCAGCAGCCTATCCGAGACCACAGATACGCAGTATTTT.

In its sample, this clonotype was seen many times. The chain uses TRBV24-1 and TRBJ2-2, with D maybe TRBD1 (5 bases). Trimming shortened V by 7 bases and J by 3 bases, and 14 bases separated the two germline ends. The CDR3 is made up of 15 amino acids. Germline CDR1 KGHDR, CDR2 SFDVKD. The CDR3 DNA reads TGTGCCACCAGCGACCAGGGCGAGGACACCGGGGAGCTGTTTTTT. It codes for CATSDQGEDTGELFF.

J is TRBJ2-5 and V is TRBV7-6, with D perhaps being TRBD1 or TRBD2 (6 bases each). Germline values: CDR1 SGHVS, CDR2 FNYEAQ. V was cut by 6 bases and J by 5 bases, with 16 bases left in between. The CDR3 is made up of 14 amino acids. CDR3 region: CASSSLGGWETQYF. DNA of the CDR3: TGTGCCAGCAGTTCTCTGGGGGGCTGGGAGACCCAGTACTTC.

This clonotype has just a few counts. The chain combines TRBV20-1 with TRBJ2-3; 7 bases map to TRBD2. The CDR3 contains 15 residues. CDR1 is DFQATT and CDR2 is SNEGSKA in the germline V gene (reference sequence). V gave up 0 bases and J gave up 2 bases; unmatched junction bases: 5. The CDR3 DNA is TGCAGTGCTAGAGATTTGCTAGCGGACACAGATACGCAGTATTTT. It encodes CSARDLLADTDTQYF.

This clonotype has just a few counts. The rearrangement joins TRBV12-3 or TRBV12-4 to TRBJ2-3; 12 bases map to TRBD2. This CDR3 has 18 amino acids. V shed 6 bases and J 4 bases; nucleotides not matched to a gene: 14. CDR3 residues: CASRVTPTSGRSADTQYF. CDR3 DNA sequence: TGTGCCAGCAGAGTAACCCCAACTAGCGGGAGGTCAGCAGATACGCAGTATTTT.

The genes are TRBV29-1 and TRBJ2-1; the D gene could be TRBD1 or TRBD2 (5 bases each). The V and J ends lost 8 bases and 2 bases respectively, with 10 bases between them. The CDR3 is 12 residues long. The V gene's germline CDR1 is SQVTM and CDR2 ANQGSEA. The CDR3 sequence is CSLRDAYNEQFF. CDR3 coding DNA: TGCAGCCTCCGGGACGCCTACAATGAGCAGTTCTTC.

The chain employs TRBV4-1 and TRBJ2-2; TRBD2 is a possible D gene (5 bases). This CDR3 has 13 amino acids. Germline V gene sequence: CDR1 MGHRA, CDR2 YSYEKL. The V gene lost 1 base and the J gene lost 8 bases, with 8 bases spanning the gap. In DNA form, the CDR3 reads TGCGCCAGCAGCCAAGCCGGCGGGGGGGAGCTGTTTTTT. This codes for CASSQAGGGELFF.

This chain links TRBV7-9 with TRBJ1-1; 12 nucleotides match TRBD1. J was trimmed by 6 bases and V by 5 bases; bases with no gene match: 13. This CDR3 region has 17 residues. Germline CDR1 and CDR2: SEHNR and FQNEAQ (reference sequence). CDR3 DNA sequence: TGTGCCAGCAGCCTGTCCGGGACAGGGGGCGCGAAGTCTGAAGCTTTCTTT. Its protein product is CASSLSGTGGAKSEAFF.

The chain joins TRBV5-1 to TRBJ2-2; D may be TRBD1 (7 bases). The CDR3 loop spans 15 amino acids. Trimming removed 4 bases at V and 4 bases at J, with 14 bases between. CDR1 is SGHRS and CDR2 is YFSETQ in the germline V gene. CDR3 protein: CASSPRQGGTGELFF. The CDR3 DNA follows: TGCGCCAGCAGCCCCCGACAGGGAGGCACCGGGGAGCTGTTTTTT.

The table lists this clonotype with a few counts. The chain uses TRBV7-2 and TRBJ2-7; D is unresolved. V lost 1 base and J 4 bases, leaving 11 bases between the germline ends. CDR1 and CDR2 (germline): SGHTA, FQGNSA. The CDR3 runs 14 residues. In DNA, the CDR3 is TGTGCCAGCAGCTTAGAGGAAAAGTGGTACGAGCAGTACTTC. This gives the protein CASSLEEKWYEQYF.

Here the CDR3 reads CASNLVGTEAFF. CDR3 DNA: TGTGCCAGCAACTTGGTGGGGACTGAAGCTTTCTTT. The chain recombines TRBV7-9 with TRBJ1-1, with unresolved D. Trimming stripped 7 bases from V and 5 bases from J, with 11 bases between. Per the germline V gene, CDR1 is SEHNR and CDR2 is FQNEAQ (reference sequence). CDR3 length: 12 amino acids.

This clonotype was picked up a small number of times. V and J are TRBV24-1 and TRBJ2-2; D gene uncertain. CDR3 length equals 17 residues. The V gene's germline CDR1 is KGHDR and CDR2 SFDVKD. The V end lost 5 bases, the J end lost 0 bases, and 15 bases lay between the germline ends. CDR3 region: CATSGRELTANTGELFF. CDR3 in DNA: TGTGCCACCAGTGGCAGAGAGCTCACTGCGAACACCGGGGAGCTGTTTTTT.

The chain uses TRBV10-3 and TRBJ2-5; 9 bases are a match to TRBD1. The germline V gene encodes CDR1 ENHRY and CDR2 SYGVKD. After removal of 2 bases from V and 5 bases from J, the junction contained 3 bases not matched to a gene. The length of the CDR3 is 14 residues. CDR3 nucleotide sequence: TGTGCCATCAGTGAGGGGACAGGGCACGAGACCCAGTACTTC. This sequence encodes CAISEGTGHETQYF.

The V gene is TRBV29-1, the J gene TRBJ2-7; 10 bases fit TRBD1. V gave up 1 base and J gave up 2 bases; unmatched junction bases: 5. Germline V lookup: CDR1 SQVTM, CDR2 ANQGSEA. This CDR3 is built from 15 residues. CDR3 residues: CSVEVPGQGPYEQYF. CDR3 sequence (DNA): TGCAGCGTTGAAGTCCCGGGACAGGGGCCCTACGAGCAGTACTTC.

V gene TRBV12-3 or TRBV12-4 combines with J gene TRBJ1-2; D gene ambiguous. This CDR3 is built from 12 residues. V dropped 5 bases and J dropped 8 bases, with 12 bases sitting between them. This CDR3 reads CASSEGMSGYTF. In DNA, the CDR3 is TGTGCCAGCAGTGAGGGAATGAGCGGCTACACCTTC.